This T cell receptor beta chain was identified in a study of cytomegalovirus exposure and HLA in healthy donors. Whole-study results and caveats: Most TCR beta V segments were productive about 90% or about 30% of the time in an earlier analysis.

Germline assignment: CDR1 SGHTA and CDR2 FQGNSA. CDR3 length: 14 amino acids. J gave up 1 base and V 3 bases, and 3 bases lay outside the gene matches. It was with 60 Vbeta and 13 Jbeta primers that the PCR ran. Measured with immunoSEQ multiplex PCR; TCRdb has only the in-frame clones, and not every one. The sample yields around 150,000 clones, about 60% seen once. A remark on this clone: As yet, its antigen is unknown.

The sequencing sample was made of PBMCs. The origin of this receptor is a woman in her fifties or sixties in good health and CMV-seropositive. This chain connects TRBV7-2 to TRBJ2-7, with 7 nucleotides matching TRBD1. The CDR3 DNA sequence: TGTGCCAGCAGCTTTCGACAGGGTTCCTACGAGCAGTACTTC. Its translation: CASSFRQGSYEQYF.